The 8 T cell receptor beta chains below all came from one sample that was sequenced in a study of shared clonotypes between healthy human individuals (TCRdb year 2020). The library was generated by the immunoSEQ multiplex PCR assay. The immuneACCESS repertoire file appears here via TCRdb, limited to in-frame rearrangements. These files lack a portion of the clones; in checked studies, under half of the deficit traces to unresolved V genes, and the cause of the others is not known. This sample is represented by over 850,000 clones; around 78% of them were singletons. The ten largest clones represent 0.55% to 0.7% of the sample. Sequenced input: memory CD4+ T cells from PBMCs. This sample's cell subset or site label indicates: CD45RA-negative fraction. The receptors come from a young man in good health. Some clones in this sample may be carry-over from other donors' samples.

This rearrangement joins TRBV4-1 to TRBJ2-3; TRBD1 agrees at 7 bases. Trimming at V came to 3 bases and at J to 1 base, leaving 10 bases not matched to a gene. Germline CDR1 MGHRA, CDR2 YSYEKL. The CDR3 loop spans 17 amino acids. The chain's CDR3 is CASSHFRQGVGTDTQYF. CDR3 DNA: TGCGCCAGCAGCCACTTCCGACAGGGTGTAGGCACAGATACGCAGTATTTT.

This clone showed up just once. This chain's CDR3 is CASTLHVGGGIPEAFF. In DNA, the CDR3 is TGTGCCAGCACCCTCCACGTTGGGGGAGGGATCCCTGAAGCTTTCTTT. V is TRBV28 and J is TRBJ1-1; a weak D match, TRBD1 (5 bases). CDR3 size: 16 residues. Trimming took 7 bases from V and 6 from J, leaving 24 bases between them. The germline CDR1 and CDR2 sequences are MDHEN and SYDVKM.

This chain uses TRBV5-1 with TRBJ2-2, with D tentatively TRBD1 or TRBD2 (5 bases each). V gave up 3 bases and J gave up 1 base, with 13 bases separating them. The germline V gene has CDR1 SGHRS and CDR2 YFSETQ. The CDR3 sequence is 16 residues long. CDR3 amino acids: CASSYHGTLNTGELFF. In nucleotides, the CDR3 is TGCGCCAGCAGCTATCACGGGACCCTGAACACCGGGGAGCTGTTTTTT.

The rearrangement links TRBV18 to TRBJ1-2; D is possibly TRBD1 (5 bases). Trimming took off 6 bases at V and 1 base at J, with 21 bases between the two ends. The CDR3 length is 17 residues. Germline assignment: CDR1 KGHSH and CDR2 LQKENI. The CDR3 DNA follows: TGTGCCAGCTCTCCGGCTATGTTTGCAGGGATTAACTATGGCTACACCTTC. The encoded protein is CASSPAMFAGINYGYTF.

CDR3 nucleotides: TGTGCCAGCAGCGTCAGCTCCAGGAATGAGCAGTTCTTC. Amino acid sequence: CASSVSSRNEQFF. The chain employs TRBV9 and TRBJ2-1; D is uncertain. CDR3 length equals 13 residues. The V gene's germline CDR1 is SGDLS and CDR2 YYNGEE. Trimming left V 2 bases short and J 7 bases short, with 10 bases between.

J is TRBJ1-1 and V is TRBV5-1, with TRBD1 as a possible D gene (5 bases). V was clipped by 1 base and J by 5 bases, with 18 bases between them. This CDR3 comprises 16 residues. Germline V gives CDR1 SGHRS, CDR2 YFSETQ. The CDR3 nucleotides are TGCGCCAGCAGCTTGTGGAGGGGTTTATTGAGGACTGAAGCTTTCTTT. Its protein product is CASSLWRGLLRTEAFF.

This sequence joins TRBV25-1 and TRBJ2-6; 12 nucleotides match TRBD2. CDR3 length equals 17 residues. The J segment lost 2 bases and the V segment lost 3 bases, leaving 2 bases of the junction unmatched. CDR1 is MGHDK, CDR2 SYGVNS, per germline. In DNA, the CDR3 is TGTGCCAGCAGTGATCCTAGCGGGAGGGCTGGGGCCAACGTCCTGACTTTC. It codes for CASSDPSGRAGANVLTF.

The chain has TRBV5-1 and TRBJ1-1, with 7 positions matching TRBD1. The V segment lost 0 bases and the J segment 6 bases; nucleotides outside the gene matches: 5. The germline V gene encodes CDR1 SGHRS and CDR2 YFSETQ. The CDR3 loop spans 14 amino acids. The CDR3 sequence: CASSLGLTGPEAFF. For the CDR3, the DNA is TGCGCCAGCAGCTTGGGGCTGACAGGGCCTGAAGCTTTCTTT.